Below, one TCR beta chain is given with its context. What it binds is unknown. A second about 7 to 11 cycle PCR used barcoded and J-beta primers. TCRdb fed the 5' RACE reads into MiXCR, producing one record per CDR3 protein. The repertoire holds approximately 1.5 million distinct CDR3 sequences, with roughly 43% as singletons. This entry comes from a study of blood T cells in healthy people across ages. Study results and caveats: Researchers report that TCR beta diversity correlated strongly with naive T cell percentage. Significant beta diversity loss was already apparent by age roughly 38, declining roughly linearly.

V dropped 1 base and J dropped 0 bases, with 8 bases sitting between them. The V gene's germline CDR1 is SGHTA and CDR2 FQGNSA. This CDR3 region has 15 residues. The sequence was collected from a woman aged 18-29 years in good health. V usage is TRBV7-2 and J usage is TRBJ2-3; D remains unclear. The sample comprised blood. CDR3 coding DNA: TGTGCCAGCAGCTTAGACAACGCTAGCACAGATACGCAGTATTTT. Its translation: CASSLDNASTDTQYF.